These T cell receptor beta chains were read from a single sample in a study of T cells after yellow fever vaccination. Each CDR3 protein is one row after TCRdb ran MiXCR on the 5' RACE reads. The table has fewer than 350,000 distinct CDR3 sequences, around 3.9% seen once. This sample comprised PBMCs, obtained on the day of the yellow fever booster vaccination. The receptor source for this set is a man aged 18 to 29 who received the YFV17D yellow fever vaccine. Both conserved end residues are part of each CDR3. A D gene is named only where the DNA matches it firmly. Part of the rows lack a size; the others show once, few, many or a class for expanded clones.

>.|TRBV5-1|many|13|TRBJ1-1
TGTGCCAGCAGTTTCGGGGGGGACACTGAAGCTTTCTTT
CASSFGGDTEAFF
>.|TRBV12-3/TRBV12-4|many|11|TRBJ2-7
TGTGCCAGCGGGGGGTACTACGAGCAGTACTTC
CASGGYYEQYF
>TRBD1|TRBV12-3/TRBV12-4|.|13|TRBJ1-2
TGTGCCAGCAGTTCCTCTACAGGGGGAGGCTACACCTTC
CASSSSTGGGYTF
>.|TRBV4-1|many|15|TRBJ1-2
TGCGCCAGCAGCTTGCTTGGGGCCGCTTTGAAGGGCTACACCTTC
CASSLLGAALKGYTF
>TRBD1|TRBV6-2/TRBV6-3|.|20|TRBJ2-2
TGTGCCAGCAGTTACAGGTCCCAGGGGGCCGGAACGGGTAACACCGGGGAGCTGTTTTTT
CASSYRSQGAGTGNTGELFF
>.|TRBV3-1|many|13|TRBJ1-2
TGTGCCAGCAGCCAAGATCCACCGTGGGGCTACACCTTC
CASSQDPPWGYTF
>.|TRBV2|many|15|TRBJ1-2
TGTGCCAGCAGCCCCAAAACATATCATTCCCTTGGCTACACCTTC
CASSPKTYHSLGYTF
>.|TRBV12-3/TRBV12-4|few|14|TRBJ1-6
TGTGCCAGCAGTTTGGTACAGCTTAATTCACCCCTCCACTTT
CASSLVQLNSPLHF
>.|TRBV9|few|16|TRBJ2-3
TGTGCCAGCAGCGTAGGGCGGGGCCCTATCACAGATACGCAGTATTTT
CASSVGRGPITDTQYF
>.|TRBV4-3|.|16|TRBJ2-1
TGCGCCAGCAGCCAAGATATATGGGCGGCCTACAATGAGCAGTTCTTC
CASSQDIWAAYNEQFF
>TRBD1|TRBV6-2/TRBV6-3|.|16|TRBJ1-4
TGTGCCAGCACCTTTACGGGGGACAGGGTCGATGAAAAACTGTTTTTT
CASTFTGDRVDEKLFF
>TRBD2|TRBV5-1|few|15|TRBJ2-2
TGCGCCAGCAGCCGGGAGCCTAGCGGGTCCGGGGAGCTGTTTTTT
CASSREPSGSGELFF
>TRBD1|TRBV2|.|13|TRBJ1-1
TGTGCCACCCAGGGGGTGGCGAACACTGAAGCTTTCTTT
CATQGVANTEAFF
>.|TRBV5-6|few|15|TRBJ2-2
TGTGCCAGCAGCTGGGGGACAACGAACACCGGGGAGCTGTTTTTT
CASSWGTTNTGELFF
>.|TRBV24-1|few|19|TRBJ1-2
TGTGCCACCAGTGATTTACGGGGGCCAAGCACCCCTCTTAACTATGGCTACACCTTC
CATSDLRGPSTPLNYGYTF
>.|TRBV5-1|many|16|TRBJ2-5
TGCGCCAGCAGCTTGGCTTGGGTCAGGGTACGAGAGACCCAGTACTTC
CASSLAWVRVRETQYF
>.|TRBV11-2|many|13|TRBJ2-1
TGTGCCAGCAGCTTGAGGCGGCACAATGAGCAGTTCTTC
CASSLRRHNEQFF
>TRBD2|TRBV20-1|many|16|TRBJ2-1
TGCAGTGCTCCGGTAGCGGGGGGTAGCTCCTACAATGAGCAGTTCTTC
CSAPVAGGSSYNEQFF
>.|TRBV4-2|many|15|TRBJ2-2
TGTGCCAGCAGCGTCCTCGGGGGCGCCACCGGGGAGCTGTTTTTT
CASSVLGGATGELFF
>TRBD1|TRBV3-1|.|19|TRBJ1-5
TGTGCCAGCAGCCAAGATCGATACTTGGGACAGGGGAACAATCAGCCCCAGCATTTT
CASSQDRYLGQGNNQPQHF
>.|TRBV7-3|many|14|TRBJ2-7
TGTGCCAGCAGCCTCTGGGGCGGAACCTACGAGCAGTACTTC
CASSLWGGTYEQYF
>TRBD2|TRBV11-2|.|18|TRBJ2-2
TGTGCCAGCAGCTTAGATGGACTAGCGGGCCTTAACACCGGGGAGCTGTTTTTT
CASSLDGLAGLNTGELFF
>.|TRBV7-6|many|13|TRBJ2-5
TGTGCCAGCAGCTTAGGGCAAACAGAGACCCAGTACTTC
CASSLGQTETQYF
>.|TRBV6-2/TRBV6-3|.|13|TRBJ2-1
TGTGCCAGCAGTCGCCGGGGCTACACTGAGCAGTTCTTC
CASSRRGYTEQFF
>.|TRBV7-9|many|14|TRBJ2-3
TGTGCCAGCAGCTTATCGTCCCCCACAGATACGCAGTATTTT
CASSLSSPTDTQYF
>.|TRBV5-6|large|14|TRBJ2-1
TGTGCCAGCAGCCCCGAGGGACGGCACAATGAGCAGTTCTTC
CASSPEGRHNEQFF
>TRBD2|TRBV18|few|15|TRBJ2-1
TGTGCCAGCTCACCACTACTAGCGTGGTACAATGAGCAGTTCTTC
CASSPLLAWYNEQFF
>.|TRBV15|many|17|TRBJ2-3
TGTGCCACCAGCAGAAATGTAGGGAGCAGGTCCACAGATACGCAGTATTTT
CATSRNVGSRSTDTQYF
>TRBD1|TRBV4-2|many|16|TRBJ2-2
TGTGCCAGCAGCCAAGAAGGGGACAGGGACACCGGGGAGCTGTTTTTT
CASSQEGDRDTGELFF
>TRBD1|TRBV12-3/TRBV12-4|few|15|TRBJ1-5
TGTGCCAGCACCTTCGGACAGGGCCTAAATCAGCCCCAGCATTTT
CASTFGQGLNQPQHF
>.|TRBV5-6|few|14|TRBJ2-7
TGTGCCAGCAGCGCCCGGCCGGGTCACTACGAGCAGTACTTC
CASSARPGHYEQYF
>.|TRBV9|few|15|TRBJ2-3
TGTGCCAGCAGCGTGGGGCGATCTAGCACAGATACGCAGTATTTT
CASSVGRSSTDTQYF
>.|TRBV5-1|many|14|TRBJ2-3
TGCGCCAGCAGCCCTCGGACCCTTGGGGATACGCAGTATTTT
CASSPRTLGDTQYF
>.|TRBV4-3|.|13|TRBJ1-2
TGCGCCAGCAGCCAAGATAACCTCTATGGCTACACCTTC
CASSQDNLYGYTF
>.|TRBV7-9|many|15|TRBJ1-4
TGTGCCAGCAGCTTATCAGGGAGAGGAGGTGAAAAACTGTTTTTT
CASSLSGRGGEKLFF
>.|TRBV27|many|14|TRBJ1-6
TGTGCCAGCAGTTGGGGGGTTAAAAATTCACCCCTCCACTTT
CASSWGVKNSPLHF
>.|TRBV4-3|many|14|TRBJ2-3
TGCGCCAGCAGCTTGACGGGTCCCACAGATACGCAGTATTTT
CASSLTGPTDTQYF
>.|TRBV7-9|.|17|TRBJ1-3
TGTGCCAGCAGCTTAGCGTCGGGGGGGAGCTCTGGAAACACCATATATTTT
CASSLASGGSSGNTIYF
>.|TRBV11-2|.|15|TRBJ1-4
TGTGCCAGCAGCCTCACAGGGAGGGCTAATGAAAAACTGTTTTTT
CASSLTGRANEKLFF
>.|TRBV12-3/TRBV12-4|few|16|TRBJ2-5
TGTGCCAGCAGTTCATCAGGGACTTCCAATCAAGAGACCCAGTACTTC
CASSSSGTSNQETQYF
>TRBD1|TRBV6-5|.|15|TRBJ1-1
TGTGCCAGCAGTCATGACAGGGTCATGAACACTGAGGCTTTCTTT
CASSHDRVMNTEAFF
>TRBD1|TRBV28|.|16|TRBJ1-4
TGTGCCAGCAACCCCTGGGGGACAGGTATAAATGAAAAACTGTTTTTT
CASNPWGTGINEKLFF
>.|TRBV4-3|many|17|TRBJ1-5
TGCGCCAGCAGCCAAGATCATAGCAGGGGAGGCAATCAGCCCCAGCATTTT
CASSQDHSRGGNQPQHF
>TRBD2|TRBV5-1|many|18|TRBJ2-3
TGCGCCAGCAGCTTGGCCCCCTTAGCGGGGGGGAGCACAGATACGCAGTATTTT
CASSLAPLAGGSTDTQYF
>.|TRBV19|few|15|TRBJ2-2
TGTGCCAGTAGTATAGTAGTCTCAGGCACCGGGGAGCTGTTTTTT
CASSIVVSGTGELFF
>TRBD1|TRBV12-3/TRBV12-4|many|15|TRBJ2-7
TGTGCCAGCAGTTTAGACACGGGACAGAACTACGAGCAGTACTTC
CASSLDTGQNYEQYF
>.|TRBV7-2|many|14|TRBJ2-3
TGTGCCAGCAGCTTCCCCTTGATTCTCGATACGCAGTATTTT
CASSFPLILDTQYF
>.|TRBV11-1|.|14|TRBJ1-1
TGTGCCAGCAGCTTAATGTTGTTGAACACTGAAGCTTTCTTT
CASSLMLLNTEAFF
>TRBD2|TRBV5-4|.|18|TRBJ2-3
TGTGCCAGCAGCACCGGGGCCTCTACTAGCGTTCGGTCAGATACGCAGTATTTT
CASSTGASTSVRSDTQYF
>.|TRBV7-2|many|18|TRBJ1-5
TGTGCCAGCAGCTTAGGGGGCGGGTGGGTAATAGGCAATCAGCCCCAGCATTTT
CASSLGGGWVIGNQPQHF
>.|TRBV18|.|15|TRBJ2-1
TGTGCCAGCTCACCACGCGAAAGCTCCTACAATGAGCAGTTCTTC
CASSPRESSYNEQFF
>.|TRBV12-3/TRBV12-4|many|12|TRBJ2-1
TGTGCCACCGACTTGTGGGACAATGAGCAGTTCTTC
CATDLWDNEQFF
>.|TRBV19|few|12|TRBJ1-2
TGTGCCAGTAGTATGGAGACTTATGGCTACACCTTC
CASSMETYGYTF
>.|TRBV7-6|.|15|TRBJ2-2
TGTGCCAGCAGCTTAAGGCAGGGTCTAGCCGGGGAGCTGTTTTTT
CASSLRQGLAGELFF
>.|TRBV30|few|13|TRBJ2-6
TGTGCACGAAGCAGCTCTGGGGCCAACGTCCTGACTTTC
CARSSSGANVLTF
>TRBD2|TRBV6-6|many|15|TRBJ2-2
TGTGCCAGCAGTTACTCAGGACTAGCGACCGGGGAGCTGTTTTTT
CASSYSGLATGELFF
>.|TRBV29-1|few|13|TRBJ1-2
TGCAGCGCGATAGGCAGGCGTAACTATGGCTACACCTTC
CSAIGRRNYGYTF
>.|TRBV3-1|.|13|TRBJ1-4
TGTGCCAGCAGCCCTCCAGGTATCGGAAAACTGTTTTTT
CASSPPGIGKLFF
>.|TRBV20-1|.|17|TRBJ1-3
TGCAGTGCTAGTGTGTCTTGGGACGTGAACTCTGGAAACACCATATATTTT
CSASVSWDVNSGNTIYF
>.|TRBV5-1|many|15|TRBJ2-2
TGCGCCAGCAGTCACCAAACCCGGAGGACCGGGGAGCTGTTTTTT
CASSHQTRRTGELFF